A single T cell receptor (beta chain) is shown here with its context. Its antigen remains unidentified. No base qualities exist here, and no much larger clone lies one base off it. This sample includes further DNA sequences coding for the same CDR3. These data come from a study of blood T cell repertoires in COVID-19 (dated by TCRdb to between 2020 and 2021). About the full investigation: Samples covering the acute and convalescent phases of COVID-19 were provided by collaborators in the United States, Italy and Spain. A freely available public database, intended as a resource for researchers studying the immune response to SARS-CoV-2, is where the repertoires were released. The samples were drawn from the first 160 participants of the ongoing ImmuneRACE study and from 950 to 1,500 subjects provided by 6 global collaborators. The dataset comprised deeply sampled blood TCRbeta repertoires from subjects exposed to, actively infected with, or recovered from COVID-19. Where available, HLA class I and class II types were obtained from metadata supplied by the sample provider rather than from assay-based typing. The sample metadata nearly always contained a de-identified subject ID, COVID-19 status, age in years and sex. The material from the prospective study consisted of cDNA or gDNA derived from T cells, B-cell-depleted T cells, or PBMCs.

TCRbeta CDR3 regions were amplified from genomic DNA by means of the immunoSEQ Assay, a bias-controlled multiplex PCR. In the source study's methods: Within the assay, amplification of reference gene primers was used to estimate how many nucleated cells each sample contained. To quantify the absolute abundance of each unique TCRbeta CDR3 rearrangement, sequence reads were collapsed and filtered. For each sample, productive Simpson clonality was calculated by taking the square root of Simpson's diversity index across productive rearrangements. TCRdb re-hosts the immuneACCESS table, in-frame sequences only. Its copies lack some clones; in the studies checked, an unresolved V gene accounts for under half of them, and the cause for the rest is not known. V and J calls and clone size are as listed in that table; D and trimming were resolved from the DNA. The sample has some 200,000 clones on record, about nine tenths of them singletons. The ten largest account for less than 4.5% of the sample.

General study outcomes and caveats: Clinical and demographic metadata were provided uncurated, with the amount varying by source and participant.

Whole blood was collected in K2EDTA tubes by collaborating institutions according to the institutions' own protocols. Collaborator samples were shipped for TCRbeta analysis as frozen whole blood, isolated PBMCs, or DNA extracted from either sample type. The sample comprised peripheral blood. The TCR was taken from a man between 50 and 59 years old with acute or convalescent COVID-19.

The bases are TGTGCCAGCTCACCGGACAGGGGAAGCAATCAGCCCCAGCATTTT. Translated, this is CASSPDRGSNQPQHF. The chain was built from TRBV18 and TRBJ1-5, with 9 junctional bases fitting TRBD1. Per the germline V gene, KGHSH is the CDR1 and LQKENI is the CDR2. CDR3 length: 15 amino acids, cysteine to phenylalanine. Just CDR3 DNA is preserved here, 45 bases in frame from base 1. The junction shows trimming of 3 bases on V and 1 base on J, and the gene matches do not reach 1 base of it.